One sample yielded the 4 T cell receptor beta chains listed below, sequenced in a study of T cell repertoires in cytomegalovirus infection. TCRdb analysed the reads with MiXCR anew, one entry per CDR3 protein. The repertoire holds 100,000 to 150,000 distinct CDR3 sequences, with roughly 8.2% as singletons. Sequenced material: PBMCs. These TCRs come from a human donor in good health (CMV status not recorded). Some clones in this sample may be carry-over from other donors' samples.

In this sample, this clonotype turned up many times. V is TRBV14 and J is TRBJ1-4; tentative D call: TRBD1 (5 bases). Germline V gene lookup returns CDR1 SGHDN and CDR2 FVKESK. V lost 3 bases, J lost 5 bases, and 13 bases lay in between. The CDR3 loop spans 15 amino acids. In DNA, the CDR3 is TGTGCCAGCAGCCACAGCCTCGACAGAAATGAAAAACTGTTTTTT. As protein: CASSHSLDRNEKLFF.

This clonotype was recorded many times. The chain links TRBV20-1 to TRBJ1-3; perhaps TRBD1 as D (5 bases). In germline, CDR1 is DFQATT, CDR2 SNEGSKA (reference sequence). V lost 6 bases to trimming and J lost 0 bases, with 9 bases between them. The CDR3 is made up of 13 amino acids. CDR3 loop: CSAQDNSGNTIYF. The CDR3, as DNA: TGCAGTGCGCAGGACAACTCTGGAAACACCATATATTTT.

This chain joins TRBV19 and TRBJ1-1; no clear D. The germline V and J ends were trimmed by 4 bases and 6 bases, with 21 bases remaining between them. CDR1 and CDR2 from the germline V gene are LNHDA and SQIVND (reference sequence). The CDR3 runs 16 residues. CDR3 in amino acids: CASSTLPGPLTSEAFF. Written as DNA, the CDR3 is TGTGCCAGTAGTACCCTACCGGGCCCCCTAACGTCTGAAGCTTTCTTT.

This clonotype was recorded many times. In nucleotides, the CDR3 is TGTGCCATCAGCGGGACAGTAAGCTCCTACGAGCAGTACTTC. Its translation is CAISGTVSSYEQYF. The chain uses TRBV10-3 and TRBJ2-7, with 7 bases matching TRBD1. The V segment lost 6 bases and the J segment 0 bases; nucleotides outside the gene matches: 5. The length of the CDR3 is 14 residues. Germline-derived CDR1 and CDR2 are ENHRY and SYGVKD.